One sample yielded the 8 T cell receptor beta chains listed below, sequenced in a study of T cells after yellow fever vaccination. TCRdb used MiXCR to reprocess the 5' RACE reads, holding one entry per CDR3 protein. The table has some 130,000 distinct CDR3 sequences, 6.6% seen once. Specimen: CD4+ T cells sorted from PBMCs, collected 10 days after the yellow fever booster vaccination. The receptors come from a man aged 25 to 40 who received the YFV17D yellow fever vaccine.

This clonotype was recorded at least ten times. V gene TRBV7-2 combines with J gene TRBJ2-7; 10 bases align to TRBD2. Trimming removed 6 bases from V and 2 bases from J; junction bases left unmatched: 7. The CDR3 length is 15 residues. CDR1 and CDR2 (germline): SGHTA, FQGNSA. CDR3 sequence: CASSPNSGGPYEQYF. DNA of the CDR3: TGTGCCAGCAGTCCTAATAGCGGGGGGCCCTACGAGCAGTACTTC.

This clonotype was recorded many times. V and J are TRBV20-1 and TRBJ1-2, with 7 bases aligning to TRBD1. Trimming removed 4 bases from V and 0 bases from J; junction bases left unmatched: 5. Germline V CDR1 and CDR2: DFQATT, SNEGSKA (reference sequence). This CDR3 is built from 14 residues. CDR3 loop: CSAKGQASNYGYTF. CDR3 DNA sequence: TGCAGTGCTAAAGGACAGGCGTCTAACTATGGCTACACCTTC.

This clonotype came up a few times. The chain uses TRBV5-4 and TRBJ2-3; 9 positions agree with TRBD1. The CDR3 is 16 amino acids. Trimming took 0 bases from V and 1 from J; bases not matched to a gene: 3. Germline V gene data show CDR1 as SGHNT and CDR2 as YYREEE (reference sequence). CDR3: CASSLEQGAGTDTQYF. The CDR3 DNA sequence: TGTGCCAGCAGCTTGGAACAGGGGGCTGGCACAGATACGCAGTATTTT.

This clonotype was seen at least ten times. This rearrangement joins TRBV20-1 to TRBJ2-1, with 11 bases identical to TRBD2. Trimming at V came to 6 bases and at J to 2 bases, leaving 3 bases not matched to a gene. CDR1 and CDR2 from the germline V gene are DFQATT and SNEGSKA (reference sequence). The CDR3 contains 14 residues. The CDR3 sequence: CSAGTSGTYNEQFF. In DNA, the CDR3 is TGCAGTGCGGGGACTAGCGGTACCTACAATGAGCAGTTCTTC.

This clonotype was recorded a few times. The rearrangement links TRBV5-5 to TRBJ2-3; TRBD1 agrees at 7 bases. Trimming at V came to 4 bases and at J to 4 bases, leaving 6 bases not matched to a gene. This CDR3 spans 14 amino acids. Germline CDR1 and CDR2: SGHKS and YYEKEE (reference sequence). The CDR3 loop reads CASSHTDRADTQYF. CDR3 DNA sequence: TGTGCCAGCAGCCACACCGACAGGGCAGATACGCAGTATTTT.

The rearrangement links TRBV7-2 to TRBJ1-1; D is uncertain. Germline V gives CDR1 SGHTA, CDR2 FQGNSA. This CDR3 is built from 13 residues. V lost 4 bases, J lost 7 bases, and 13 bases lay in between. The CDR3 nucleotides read TGTGCCAGCAGCTCCTACGCACAGATTGAAGCTTTCTTT. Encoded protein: CASSSYAQIEAFF.

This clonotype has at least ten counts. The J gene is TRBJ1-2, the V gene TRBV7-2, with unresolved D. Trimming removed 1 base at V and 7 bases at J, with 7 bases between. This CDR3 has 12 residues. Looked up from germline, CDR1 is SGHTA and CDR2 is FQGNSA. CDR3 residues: CASSLVRGGYTF. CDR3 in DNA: TGTGCCAGCAGCTTAGTACGAGGTGGCTACACCTTC.

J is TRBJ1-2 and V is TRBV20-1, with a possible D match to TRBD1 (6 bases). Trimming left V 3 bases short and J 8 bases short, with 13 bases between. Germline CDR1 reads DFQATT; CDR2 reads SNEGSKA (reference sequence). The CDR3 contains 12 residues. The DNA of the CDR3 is TGCAGTGCTAGTCATTCAGGGGTCGGCTACACCTTC. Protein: CSASHSGVGYTF.